These T cell receptor beta chains were read from a single sample in a study of CD8 T cells in ankylosing spondylitis. TCRdb called the 5' RACE reads again in MiXCR, with one record for every CDR3 protein. In the table there are about 150,000 distinct CDR3 sequences, around two fifths of which are singletons. The specimen was synovial fluid, either unsorted or a sorted T cell fraction (not recorded which). These receptor sequences come from a male donor with ankylosing spondylitis. The CDR3 runs from the conserved cysteine through the conserved F or W. Each record gives: V gene, J gene, D gene, clone size, CDR3 protein, CDR3 DNA. D genes are given only for firm matches. Clone size is shown for a subset of rows, as once, few, many or a class of expanded clone.

V gene: TRBV4-1; J gene: TRBJ1-6; D gene: NA; clone size: NA; CDR3 protein: CASSQDAGRPLHF; CDR3 DNA: TGCGCCAGCAGCCAAGATGCAGGACGGCCCCTCCACTTT
V gene: TRBV10-3; J gene: TRBJ2-1; D gene: NA; clone size: NA; CDR3 protein: CAISEGNEQFF; CDR3 DNA: TGTGCCATCAGTGAGGGGAATGAGCAGTTCTTC
V gene: TRBV5-1; J gene: TRBJ2-1; D gene: NA; clone size: NA; CDR3 protein: CASSLGSRLYNEQFF; CDR3 DNA: TGCGCCAGCAGCTTGGGGAGCCGGCTATACAATGAGCAGTTCTTC
V gene: TRBV11-2; J gene: TRBJ2-2; D gene: NA; clone size: few; CDR3 protein: CASSAQANTGELFF; CDR3 DNA: TGTGCCAGCAGCGCACAAGCGAACACCGGGGAGCTGTTTTTT
V gene: TRBV12-3/TRBV12-4; J gene: TRBJ1-1; D gene: TRBD1; clone size: NA; CDR3 protein: CASSPHAQGAGTEAFF; CDR3 DNA: TGTGCCAGCAGTCCCCACGCCCAGGGGGCAGGCACTGAAGCTTTCTTT
V gene: TRBV4-3; J gene: TRBJ2-1; D gene: NA; clone size: NA; CDR3 protein: CASSQDYNRFNEQFF; CDR3 DNA: TGCGCCAGCAGCCAAGATTATAATCGGTTCAATGAGCAGTTCTTC
V gene: TRBV12-3/TRBV12-4; J gene: TRBJ2-1; D gene: NA; clone size: NA; CDR3 protein: CASRGGLQYYNEQFF; CDR3 DNA: TGTGCCAGCAGGGGCGGACTACAGTACTACAATGAGCAGTTCTTC
V gene: TRBV28; J gene: TRBJ1-4; D gene: TRBD1; clone size: few; CDR3 protein: CASSPTGGEVSTNEKLFF; CDR3 DNA: TGTGCCAGCAGCCCCACAGGGGGCGAAGTCTCAACTAATGAAAAACTGTTTTTT
V gene: TRBV21-1; J gene: TRBJ2-5; D gene: NA; clone size: few; CDR3 protein: CAYRRAQYF; CDR3 DNA: TGTGCCTACCGGAGGGCCCAGTACTTC
V gene: TRBV5-1; J gene: TRBJ2-5; D gene: NA; clone size: few; CDR3 protein: CASSRPAGPKETQYF; CDR3 DNA: TGCGCCAGCAGCCGACCCGCTGGACCCAAAGAGACCCAGTACTTC
V gene: TRBV28; J gene: TRBJ2-1; D gene: NA; clone size: few; CDR3 protein: CASSLWLTSSYNEQFF; CDR3 DNA: TGTGCCAGCAGTTTATGGCTGACTAGCTCCTACAATGAGCAGTTCTTC
V gene: TRBV4-1; J gene: TRBJ2-1; D gene: NA; clone size: many; CDR3 protein: CASSQVTPRESSYNEQFF; CDR3 DNA: TGCGCCAGCAGCCAAGTGACTCCTCGGGAAAGCTCCTACAATGAGCAGTTCTTC
V gene: TRBV3-1; J gene: TRBJ2-1; D gene: NA; clone size: NA; CDR3 protein: CASSVPGPTRGQFF; CDR3 DNA: TGTGCCAGCAGCGTCCCGGGACCTACGAGGGGGCAGTTCTTC
V gene: TRBV4-1; J gene: TRBJ2-1; D gene: NA; clone size: many; CDR3 protein: CASSQGPLTGSREQFF; CDR3 DNA: TGCGCCAGCAGCCAGGGCCCTCTTACAGGTAGTCGTGAGCAGTTCTTC
V gene: TRBV21-1; J gene: TRBJ2-7; D gene: NA; clone size: NA; CDR3 protein: CASSKLPSSGFEQYF; CDR3 DNA: TGTGCCAGCAGCAAATTGCCTAGTTCTGGGTTCGAGCAGTACTTC
V gene: TRBV7-9; J gene: TRBJ2-5; D gene: NA; clone size: NA; CDR3 protein: CASSPVRQETQYF; CDR3 DNA: TGTGCCAGCAGCCCCGTGAGGCAAGAGACCCAGTACTTC
V gene: TRBV7-2; J gene: TRBJ2-1; D gene: TRBD1; clone size: NA; CDR3 protein: CASSPKGRDSRNEQFF; CDR3 DNA: TGTGCCAGCAGCCCTAAAGGCCGGGACAGTAGGAATGAGCAGTTCTTC
V gene: TRBV5-1; J gene: TRBJ2-7; D gene: TRBD2; clone size: NA; CDR3 protein: CASSWTLAGGHYEQYF; CDR3 DNA: TGCGCCAGCAGCTGGACACTAGCGGGAGGGCACTACGAGCAGTACTTC
V gene: TRBV28; J gene: TRBJ2-7; D gene: NA; clone size: NA; CDR3 protein: CASSFARVRVDEQYF; CDR3 DNA: TGTGCCAGCAGTTTCGCCCGGGTCAGGGTGGACGAGCAGTACTTC
V gene: TRBV3-1; J gene: TRBJ2-7; D gene: TRBD1; clone size: few; CDR3 protein: CASSQENRGLIF; CDR3 DNA: TGTGCCAGCAGCCAAGAAAACAGGGGGCTTATCTTC
V gene: TRBV2; J gene: TRBJ1-2; D gene: NA; clone size: NA; CDR3 protein: CASMGRRYGYTF; CDR3 DNA: TGTGCCAGCATGGGCAGACGCTATGGCTACACCTTC
V gene: TRBV19; J gene: TRBJ1-5; D gene: NA; clone size: NA; CDR3 protein: CASQTDGSNQPQHF; CDR3 DNA: TGTGCCAGTCAGACAGATGGTAGCAATCAGCCCCAGCATTTT
V gene: TRBV7-6; J gene: TRBJ1-1; D gene: NA; clone size: NA; CDR3 protein: CASSPFGVLNTEAFF; CDR3 DNA: TGTGCCAGCAGTCCGTTCGGGGTTTTGAACACTGAAGCTTTCTTT
V gene: TRBV4-3; J gene: TRBJ2-1; D gene: TRBD2; clone size: NA; CDR3 protein: CASSQASGSYPGTYNEQFF; CDR3 DNA: TGCGCCAGCAGCCAAGCTAGCGGGTCCTATCCGGGCACCTACAATGAGCAGTTCTTC
V gene: TRBV24-1; J gene: TRBJ2-1; D gene: TRBD2; clone size: NA; CDR3 protein: CATSLAGGYNEQFF; CDR3 DNA: TGTGCCACCAGTTTAGCGGGGGGCTACAATGAGCAGTTCTTC
V gene: TRBV29-1; J gene: TRBJ2-1; D gene: NA; clone size: medium-sized; CDR3 protein: CSVVGLSNNEQFF; CDR3 DNA: TGCAGCGTTGTGGGACTTAGTAACAATGAGCAGTTCTTC
V gene: TRBV6-2/TRBV6-3; J gene: TRBJ2-5; D gene: NA; clone size: NA; CDR3 protein: CASSYYNQETQYF; CDR3 DNA: TGTGCCAGCAGTTACTACAACCAAGAGACCCAGTACTTC
V gene: TRBV15; J gene: TRBJ2-7; D gene: TRBD2; clone size: NA; CDR3 protein: CATSRDHGLAGGPYEQYF; CDR3 DNA: TGTGCCACCAGCAGAGATCATGGGCTAGCGGGAGGGCCGTACGAGCAGTACTTC
V gene: TRBV13; J gene: TRBJ1-2; D gene: NA; clone size: NA; CDR3 protein: CASSLRRVEGCGYTF; CDR3 DNA: TGTGCCAGCAGCTTAAGGAGGGTCGAGGGCTGCGGCTACACCTTC
V gene: TRBV4-1; J gene: TRBJ2-3; D gene: NA; clone size: NA; CDR3 protein: CASSQDQWVADTQYF; CDR3 DNA: TGCGCCAGCAGCCAAGATCAGTGGGTCGCAGATACGCAGTATTTT
V gene: TRBV10-3; J gene: TRBJ2-1; D gene: NA; clone size: few; CDR3 protein: CAISESIKSSYNEQFF; CDR3 DNA: TGTGCCATCAGTGAGTCGATAAAGAGCTCCTACAATGAGCAGTTCTTC
V gene: TRBV5-6; J gene: TRBJ2-7; D gene: NA; clone size: many; CDR3 protein: CASSLGRASYEQYF; CDR3 DNA: TGTGCCAGCAGCTTGGGCAGGGCGTCCTACGAGCAGTACTTC
V gene: TRBV2; J gene: TRBJ2-3; D gene: NA; clone size: NA; CDR3 protein: CASSSLARTDTQYF; CDR3 DNA: TGTGCCAGCTCCTCCCTAGCGCGCACAGATACGCAGTATTTT
V gene: TRBV2; J gene: TRBJ2-7; D gene: TRBD2; clone size: few; CDR3 protein: CASSAQLGLAVSYEQYF; CDR3 DNA: TGTGCCAGCAGCGCCCAACTGGGACTAGCGGTCTCCTACGAGCAGTACTTC
V gene: TRBV12-3/TRBV12-4; J gene: TRBJ2-7; D gene: NA; clone size: NA; CDR3 protein: CASSFIFYEQYF; CDR3 DNA: TGTGCCAGCAGTTTCATATTCTACGAGCAGTACTTC
V gene: TRBV5-1; J gene: TRBJ1-1; D gene: TRBD1; clone size: NA; CDR3 protein: CASSPGQGSPGIEAFF; CDR3 DNA: TGCGCCAGCAGCCCGGGACAGGGGTCCCCAGGCATCGAAGCTTTCTTT
V gene: TRBV29-1; J gene: TRBJ2-2; D gene: NA; clone size: NA; CDR3 protein: CSVEASGEVGELFF; CDR3 DNA: TGCAGCGTTGAAGCTAGTGGCGAAGTCGGGGAGCTGTTTTTT
V gene: TRBV27; J gene: TRBJ2-2; D gene: TRBD2; clone size: NA; CDR3 protein: CASSFWREGNTGELFF; CDR3 DNA: TGTGCCAGCAGTTTCTGGCGGGAGGGTAACACCGGGGAGCTGTTTTTT
V gene: TRBV27; J gene: TRBJ1-1; D gene: NA; clone size: few; CDR3 protein: CASSITDRNTEAFF; CDR3 DNA: TGTGCCAGCAGTATAACCGACCGGAACACTGAAGCTTTCTTT
V gene: TRBV6-2/TRBV6-3; J gene: TRBJ2-1; D gene: TRBD1; clone size: once; CDR3 protein: CASGDRRFEQFF; CDR3 DNA: TGTGCCAGTGGGGACAGGCGATTTGAGCAGTTCTTC
V gene: TRBV11-2; J gene: TRBJ2-1; D gene: TRBD2; clone size: NA; CDR3 protein: CASSLVSASGRKYNEQFF; CDR3 DNA: TGTGCCAGCAGCTTAGTATCGGCTAGCGGGAGAAAATACAATGAGCAGTTCTTC
V gene: TRBV10-3; J gene: TRBJ1-5; D gene: NA; clone size: NA; CDR3 protein: CAISPLRVYQPQHF; CDR3 DNA: TGTGCCATCAGCCCCTTAAGGGTTTATCAGCCCCAGCATTTT
V gene: TRBV29-1; J gene: TRBJ1-1; D gene: NA; clone size: NA; CDR3 protein: CSVAPTRVKNTEAFF; CDR3 DNA: TGCAGCGTTGCCCCGACGCGGGTTAAGAACACTGAAGCTTTCTTT
V gene: TRBV4-2; J gene: TRBJ2-7; D gene: NA; clone size: few; CDR3 protein: CASSQDNGGGGYEQYF; CDR3 DNA: TGTGCCAGCAGCCAAGATAACGGAGGGGGCGGGTACGAGCAGTACTTC
V gene: TRBV7-9; J gene: TRBJ2-3; D gene: NA; clone size: once; CDR3 protein: CASSFLSDTQYF; CDR3 DNA: TGTGCCAGCAGCTTCCTCTCAGATACGCAGTATTTT
V gene: TRBV20-1; J gene: TRBJ1-5; D gene: NA; clone size: NA; CDR3 protein: CSSPLGGGNQPQHF; CDR3 DNA: TGCAGTAGTCCCCTTGGGGGAGGCAATCAGCCCCAGCATTTT
V gene: TRBV5-1; J gene: TRBJ2-1; D gene: NA; clone size: NA; CDR3 protein: CASKRSLYYNEQFF; CDR3 DNA: TGCGCCAGCAAGAGGTCGTTATACTACAATGAGCAGTTCTTC
V gene: TRBV29-1; J gene: TRBJ2-3; D gene: NA; clone size: NA; CDR3 protein: CSVDRGGWDFTDTQYF; CDR3 DNA: TGCAGCGTTGATAGAGGGGGTTGGGACTTCACAGATACGCAGTATTTT
V gene: TRBV20-1; J gene: TRBJ1-1; D gene: TRBD1; clone size: NA; CDR3 protein: CSAPDRGESEAFF; CDR3 DNA: TGCAGTGCACCCGACAGGGGGGAATCTGAAGCTTTCTTT
V gene: TRBV9; J gene: TRBJ1-2; D gene: NA; clone size: once; CDR3 protein: CASSEGLEGYTF; CDR3 DNA: TGTGCCAGCAGCGAAGGCTTAGAAGGCTACACCTTC
V gene: TRBV5-1; J gene: TRBJ1-1; D gene: NA; clone size: NA; CDR3 protein: CASSLQLANTEAFF; CDR3 DNA: TGCGCCAGCAGCTTACAACTGGCGAACACTGAAGCTTTCTTT
V gene: TRBV7-9; J gene: TRBJ1-2; D gene: NA; clone size: NA; CDR3 protein: CASSTTDLQSGYTF; CDR3 DNA: TGTGCCAGCAGCACCACCGATCTACAAAGTGGCTACACCTTC
V gene: TRBV5-1; J gene: TRBJ2-7; D gene: TRBD1; clone size: many; CDR3 protein: CASSLSGQGINEQYF; CDR3 DNA: TGCGCCAGCAGCTTGTCGGGACAGGGTATTAACGAGCAGTACTTC
V gene: TRBV20-1; J gene: TRBJ1-1; D gene: NA; clone size: few; CDR3 protein: CSAARRANTEAFF; CDR3 DNA: TGCAGTGCAGCGAGGAGGGCTAACACTGAAGCTTTCTTT
V gene: TRBV29-1; J gene: TRBJ1-5; D gene: NA; clone size: NA; CDR3 protein: CSAGQGYQPQHF; CDR3 DNA: TGCAGCGCCGGCCAGGGGTATCAGCCCCAGCATTTT